This entry is about one T cell receptor beta chain. What it binds is unknown. V gave up 6 bases and J gave up 2 bases; unmatched junction bases: 1. The CDR3 spans 14 residues. Germline V gene sequence: CDR1 SNHLY, CDR2 FYNNEI. PCR used 60 Vbeta primers and 13 Jbeta primers. Sequencing used immunoSEQ multiplex PCR; TCRdb keeps in-frame clones, though not all of them. The sample holds under 200,000 clones. This sample is part of a study of cytomegalovirus exposure and HLA in healthy donors. Study results and caveats: Per published accounts, TCR beta sequences correctly predicted the HLA-A and HLA-B alleles of most subjects.

Sequenced sample: PBMCs. The chain joins TRBV2 to TRBJ2-7; 13 nucleotides align to TRBD2. The receptor was derived from a man aged 25-45 years in good health and CMV-seronegative. The CDR3 nucleotides are TGTGCCAGCAGCGGACTAGCGGGGGCCTACGAGCAGTACTTC. Amino acids: CASSGLAGAYEQYF.